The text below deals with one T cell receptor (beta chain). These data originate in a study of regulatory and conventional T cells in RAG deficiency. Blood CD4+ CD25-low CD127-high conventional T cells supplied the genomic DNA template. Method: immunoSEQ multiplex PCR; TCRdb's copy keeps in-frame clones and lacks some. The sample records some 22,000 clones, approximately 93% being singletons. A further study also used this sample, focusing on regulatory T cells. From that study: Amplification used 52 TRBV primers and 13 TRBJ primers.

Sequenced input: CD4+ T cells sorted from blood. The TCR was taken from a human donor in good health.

The CDR3, as DNA: TGTGCCAGCAGCCCACGCACGTCGAACACCATATATTTT. Amino acids: CASSPRTSNTIYF. J is TRBJ1-3 and V is TRBV11-2; no firm D call. The CDR3 has 13 amino acids. Germline CDR1 is SGHAT and CDR2 is FQNNGV. V was clipped by 5 bases and J by 7 bases, with 12 bases between them.